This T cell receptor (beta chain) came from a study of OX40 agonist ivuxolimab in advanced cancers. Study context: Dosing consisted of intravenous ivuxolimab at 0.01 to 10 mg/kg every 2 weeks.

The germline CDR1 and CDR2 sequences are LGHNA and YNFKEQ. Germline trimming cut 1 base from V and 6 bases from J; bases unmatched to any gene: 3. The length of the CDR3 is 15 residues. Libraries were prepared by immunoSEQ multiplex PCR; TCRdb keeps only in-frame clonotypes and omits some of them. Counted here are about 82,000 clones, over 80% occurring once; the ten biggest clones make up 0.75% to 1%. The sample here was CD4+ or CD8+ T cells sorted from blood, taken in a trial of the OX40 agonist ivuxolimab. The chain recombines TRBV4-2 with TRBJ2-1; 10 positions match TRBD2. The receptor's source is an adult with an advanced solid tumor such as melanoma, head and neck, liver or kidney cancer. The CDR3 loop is CASSQGRLAGNEQFF. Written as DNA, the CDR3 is TGTGCCAGCAGCCAAGGGAGACTAGCGGGCAATGAGCAGTTCTTC.